The clone carrying this T cell receptor (beta chain) was counted a single time. With random hexamers, reverse transcription was performed on about 0.45 to 1 ug of RNA. TCRdb itself ran the immunoSEQ multiplex PCR reads through MiXCR, one entry per CDR3 protein. Here the sample spans 180,000 or so distinct CDR3 sequences, just under 95% being singletons. This entry comes from a study of CD8 T cells in Susac syndrome. From germline, CDR1 is SGHVS and CDR2 FQNEAQ. Trimming removed 2 bases from V and 4 bases from J, with 16 bases in between. This CDR3 region has 16 residues. Sequences were obtained from CD4+ T cells from PBMCs. The chain carries TRBV7-8 and TRBJ2-3; no clear D gene. This sequence was found in a human donor with Susac syndrome. The CDR3 nucleotides read TGTGCCAGCAGCTTAAAATTACCCCCGCGTCCAGATACGCAGTATTTT. It encodes CASSLKLPPRPDTQYF.